One sample yielded the 20 T cell receptor beta chains listed below, sequenced in a study of graft-versus-host responses after intestinal transplantation. This table comes from immunoSEQ multiplex PCR, and its TCRdb copy is limited to in-frame clones, with some not included. The data hold 40,000 or so clones, with approximately 95% observed a single time. The sequencing used PBMCs, collected approximately 700 days after intestinal transplantation. Source of these receptors: a human patient who received an intestinal transplant, so some T cells may come from the graft donor.

There are a few counts of this clone. The chain joins TRBV6-1 to TRBJ1-2; possible D gene TRBD1, 6 bases. The CDR3 has 13 amino acids. Germline assignment: CDR1 MNHNS and CDR2 SASEGT. Trimming took 4 bases from V and 4 from J, leaving 10 bases between them. CDR3 DNA: TGTGCCAGCAGTGGAGGACAGCCCTATGGCTACACCTTC. This sequence encodes CASSGGQPYGYTF.

V gene TRBV27 combines with J gene TRBJ2-2; the match to TRBD2 covers 10 bases. This CDR3 comprises 17 residues. V was pared by 2 bases and J by 7 bases, with 10 bases of the junction left unmatched. CDR1 and CDR2 (germline): MNHEY, SMNVEV (reference sequence). The CDR3 reads CASSLRLAGDHIGELFF. The CDR3 nucleotides read TGTGCCAGCAGTTTACGTCTAGCGGGAGACCATATCGGGGAGCTGTTTTTT.

J is TRBJ2-3 and V is TRBV11-2, with 7 bases identical to TRBD1. Trimming cost V 0 bases and J 7 bases; bases outside gene matches: 7. The CDR3 consists of 15 residues. From germline, CDR1 is SGHAT and CDR2 FQNNGV. This chain's CDR3 is CASSLDRTGPHTQYF. The CDR3 nucleotides are TGTGCCAGCAGCTTAGATAGGACAGGCCCCCATACGCAGTATTTT.

CDR3 bases: TGTGCCAGCAGTGAGGGTGGGGGTAGAAGAAACAATGAGCAGTTCTTC. Translation: CASSEGGGRRNNEQFF. The chain carries TRBV25-1 and TRBJ2-1; the D call may be TRBD1 or TRBD2 (5 bases each). V was pared by 3 bases and J by 5 bases, with 17 bases between. The germline CDR1 and CDR2 sequences are MGHDK and SYGVNS. The CDR3 has 16 amino acids.

Here the CDR3 DNA reads TGTGCCACCGGGACTAGCGGGAGCGGTGAGCAGTACTTC. This codes for CATGTSGSGEQYF. This rearrangement joins TRBV28 to TRBJ2-7; 14 bases are a match to TRBD2. The V segment lost 10 bases and the J segment 7 bases; nucleotides outside the gene matches: 6. Per germline, CDR1 MDHEN and CDR2 SYDVKM. The CDR3 is 13 amino acids.

V gene TRBV5-1 combines with J gene TRBJ1-1; possible D gene TRBD1, 5 bases. Germline V gene lookup returns CDR1 SGHRS and CDR2 YFSETQ. V was pared by 3 bases and J by 0 bases, with 9 bases between. This CDR3 has 14 residues. The CDR3 DNA reads as TGCGCCAGCAGCTCGGGGACGCTGAACACTGAAGCTTTCTTT. Residues: CASSSGTLNTEAFF.

In DNA form, the CDR3 reads TGCAGCGTTGGTGGGACTAGCTTAAACGAGCAGTACTTC. Its protein is CSVGGTSLNEQYF. V is TRBV29-1 and J is TRBJ2-7; 9 nucleotides line up with TRBD2. The CDR3 has 13 amino acids. V lost 4 bases to trimming and J lost 5 bases; unmatched junction nucleotides: 6. Germline CDR1 and CDR2: SQVTM and ANQGSEA.

This clone is a singleton in its sample. The rearrangement joins TRBV2 to TRBJ2-4, with a weak D call TRBD2 (7 bases). V was clipped by 6 bases and J by 8 bases, with 17 bases between them. The CDR3 totals 14 residues. Germline V gene lookup returns CDR1 SNHLY and CDR2 FYNNEI. The CDR3 spells CASSPIGGADIQYF. The CDR3 DNA follows: TGTGCCAGCAGCCCGATTGGGGGGGCAGACATTCAGTACTTC. Variable domain in full (rest from reference TRBV2 and TRBJ2-4): EPEVTQTPSHQVTQMGQEVILRCVPISNHLYFYWYRQILGQKVEFLVSFYNNEISEKSEIFDDQFSVERPDGSNFTLKIRSTKLEDSAMYFCASSPIGGADIQYFGAGTRLSVL.

V usage is TRBV7-3 and J usage is TRBJ2-5; TRBD2 matches at 8 bases. After removal of 2 bases from V and 2 bases from J, the junction contained 7 bases not matched to a gene. Germline assignment: CDR1 SGHTA and CDR2 FQGTGA. This CDR3 is 16 amino acids long. The CDR3 loop reads CASSLGTPGGQETQYF. The CDR3 DNA is TGTGCCAGCAGCTTAGGAACACCGGGAGGGCAAGAGACCCAGTACTTC.

This chain connects TRBV6-1 to TRBJ1-1; D call uncertain. The CDR3 is 14 amino acids. Germline lookup yields CDR1 MNHNS and CDR2 SASEGT. V gave up 7 bases and J gave up 3 bases, with 15 bases separating them. The CDR3 DNA reads as TGTGCCAGCATGGGTCCTCCGAGGGACACTGAAGCTTTCTTT. Amino acid sequence: CASMGPPRDTEAFF.

V gene TRBV12-5 combines with J gene TRBJ2-2; D gene uncertain. V lost 3 bases to trimming and J lost 5 bases, with 7 bases between them. Germline V gives CDR1 LGHNT, CDR2 FRNRAP. The length of the CDR3 is 13 residues. The CDR3 is CASGLGVTGELFF. CDR3 nucleotides: TGTGCTAGTGGTTTAGGTGTAACCGGGGAGCTGTTTTTT.

The CDR3 sequence is CASSLQGLAVTQETQYF. CDR3 DNA sequence: TGCGCCAGCAGCCTACAGGGACTAGCGGTAACCCAAGAGACCCAGTACTTC. This rearrangement joins TRBV4-1 to TRBJ2-5; TRBD2 matches at 11 bases. Losses at the gene ends were 4 bases for V and 1 base for J; bases not matched to a gene: 8. The CDR3 is 17 residues long. Germline V gives CDR1 MGHRA, CDR2 YSYEKL.

The chain links TRBV27 to TRBJ1-2, with D possibly being TRBD1 (5 bases). Germline CDR1 and CDR2: MNHEY and SMNVEV (reference sequence). Trimming removed 6 bases from V and 5 bases from J, with 16 bases in between. The CDR3 loop spans 14 amino acids. CDR3 amino acids: CASSPEGVEYGYTF. The DNA of the CDR3 is TGTGCCAGCAGCCCTGAAGGGGTGGAATATGGCTACACCTTC.

A word on this clone: This same CDR3 is encoded by further DNA sequences in the sample. V is TRBV21-1 and J is TRBJ1-5; TRBD1, the table's D call, lacks a check against the DNA. TRBV21-1 is an annotated pseudogene. The CDR3 is 17 amino acids. CDR3 in DNA: TGTGCCAGCAGCAAGGTATTCAGGGCAGGGGACAATCAGCCCCAGCATTTT. Translated, it gives CASSKVFRAGDNQPQHF.

Concerning this clone: One end of the junction varies from germline; a read error may be responsible. The same CDR3 is also encoded by other DNA sequences in this sample. Here the CDR3 reads CASSEGAEQFF. In nucleotides, the CDR3 is TGCGCCAGCAGTGAGGGAGCCGAGCAGTTCTTC. The rearrangement uses TRBV6-5 and TRBJ2-1; D may be TRBD2 (5 bases). The CDR3 length is 11 residues. From germline, CDR1 is MNHEY and CDR2 SVGAGI.

The gene calls are TRBV4-1 and TRBJ2-7; TRBD1 is a possible D gene (6 bases). Germline V CDR1 and CDR2: MGHRA, YSYEKL. V lost 4 bases to trimming and J lost 1 base, with 11 bases between them. CDR3 size: 14 residues. CDR3 sequence reads: CASSLTGFSYEQYF. As DNA, the CDR3 is TGCGCCAGCAGCCTCACAGGGTTTTCCTACGAGCAGTACTTC.

The chain couples TRBV4-1 to TRBJ2-3; D unresolved. The CDR3 is made up of 17 amino acids. V lost 0 bases, J lost 0 bases, and 13 bases lay in between. Germline CDR1 and CDR2: MGHRA and YSYEKL. For the CDR3, the DNA is TGCGCCAGCAGCCAAGATACGACTTCAGCTAGCACAGATACGCAGTATTTT. Translation: CASSQDTTSASTDTQYF.

V gene TRBV29-1 combines with J gene TRBJ1-4; D gene uncertain. CDR1 SQVTM and CDR2 ANQGSEA come from the germline V gene. The CDR3 runs to 11 residues. The ends were cut back, 7 bases at V and 6 bases at J, with 9 bases in the middle. Here the CDR3 reads CSGKKDEKLFF. In nucleotides, the CDR3 is TGCAGCGGGAAAAAGGATGAAAAACTGTTTTTT.

This chain joins TRBV2 and TRBJ1-1, with 10 bases aligning to TRBD1. V was clipped by 6 bases and J by 4 bases; unmatched bases: 14. The CDR3 is 17 residues long. Germline CDR1 and CDR2: SNHLY and FYNNEI. Written as DNA, the CDR3 is TGTGCCAGCAGAGAGATGACAGGGGGCGGAGGTGGCACTGAAGCTTTCTTT. It is translated as CASREMTGGGGGTEAFF.

V usage is TRBV4-1 and J usage is TRBJ2-3; D is unresolved. Germline CDR1 MGHRA, CDR2 YSYEKL. This CDR3 is 14 amino acids long. The germline V and J ends were trimmed by 5 bases and 13 bases, with 22 bases remaining between them. CDR3 residues: CASSSGLGAIQEYF. The DNA of the CDR3 is TGCGCCAGCAGCTCCGGCCTAGGAGCGATCCAGGAGTATTTT.